The next 24 T cell receptor beta chains were all read from a single sample in a study of glioma-infiltrating T cells. TCR alpha and beta CDR3 regions were amplified from RNA using iRepertoire nested multiplex PCR. TCRdb called the multiplex PCR reads again in MiXCR, with one record for every CDR3 protein. The sample lists around 150,000 distinct CDR3 sequences, around 42% occurring once. Specimen: glioma tissue, nonneoplastic brain tissue, or PBMCs (not recorded which). All receptors derive from a human donor with low-grade glioma or glioblastoma, undergoing nonglioma brain surgery, or in good health (not recorded which).

This rearrangement joins TRBV20-1 to TRBJ2-3, with D tentatively TRBD2 (6 bases). The ends were cut back, 5 bases at V and 4 bases at J, with 16 bases in the middle. Germline values: CDR1 DFQATT, CDR2 SNEGSKA (reference sequence). The length of the CDR3 is 14 residues. The DNA for the CDR3 is TGCAGTGCTCTCCCAGGGAGGATGGCAGATACGCAGTATTTT. This encodes CSALPGRMADTQYF.

The chain carries TRBV24-1 and TRBJ2-1; D unresolved. There are 12 residues in the CDR3. V was shortened by 0 bases and J by 12 bases, with 8 bases between the two germline ends. Germline loops: CDR1 KGHDR, CDR2 SFDVKD. Here the CDR3 reads CATSDLVSGQFF. CDR3 in DNA: TGTGCCACCAGTGATTTGGTATCTGGGCAGTTCTTC.

This clonotype has just a few counts. This rearrangement joins TRBV6-1 to TRBJ2-5; D not certain. CDR3 size: 16 residues. V lost 8 bases and J 3 bases, leaving 22 bases between the germline ends. The germline CDR1 and CDR2 sequences are MNHNS and SASEGT. In nucleotides, the CDR3 is TGTGCCAGCGCCCAATCCGTTTACGAGGTTAAAGAGACCCAGTACTTC. It is translated as CASAQSVYEVKETQYF.

This chain connects TRBV20-1 to TRBJ2-3; D unclear. This CDR3 is built from 12 residues. Trimming cost V 3 bases and J 7 bases, with 11 bases left between them. Germline V gives CDR1 DFQATT, CDR2 SNEGSKA (reference sequence). The CDR3 DNA reads TGCAGTGCTAGCGGGTCCCCAAATACGCAGTATTTT. It codes for CSASGSPNTQYF.

The chain recombines TRBV3-1 with TRBJ2-5; the D gene is possibly TRBD1 (5 bases). Trimming shortened V by 3 bases and J by 5 bases, and 13 bases separated the two germline ends. Per germline, CDR1 LGHDT and CDR2 YNNKEL (reference sequence). There are 14 residues in the CDR3. Here the CDR3 DNA reads TGTGCCAGCAGCCAGAGCAGGGATTTGGAGACCCAGTACTTC. Translated: CASSQSRDLETQYF.

This chain links TRBV20-1 with TRBJ2-1, with TRBD2 matching over 9 bases. CDR1 and CDR2 (germline): DFQATT, SNEGSKA (reference sequence). Unmatched junction bases numbered 8, after V lost 4 bases and J lost 4 bases. The CDR3 totals 15 residues. The CDR3 loop is CSATLTSGPYNEQFF. The CDR3 DNA reads as TGCAGTGCTACATTGACTAGCGGACCGTACAATGAGCAGTTCTTC.

The chain joins TRBV7-2 to TRBJ2-5, with D tentatively TRBD1 (6 bases). The CDR3 runs to 13 residues. With 5 bases removed from V and 5 bases from J, the gap between germline ends came to 12 bases. The germline CDR1 and CDR2 sequences are SGHTA and FQGNSA. This CDR3 is CASSEGGAETQYF. CDR3 sequence (DNA): TGTGCCAGCAGCGAAGGGGGAGCTGAGACCCAGTACTTC. Complete variable domain (other parts from reference TRBV7-2 and TRBJ2-5): GAGVSQSPSNKVTEKGKDVELRCDPISGHTALYWYRQSLGQGLEFLIYFQGNSAPDKSGLPSDRFSAERTGGSVSTLTIQRTQQEDSAVYLCASSEGGAETQYFGPGTRLLVL.

This CDR3 is CSALGQQETQYF. DNA for the CDR3: TGCAGTGCCCTCGGACAACAAGAGACCCAGTACTTC. The chain links TRBV20-1 to TRBJ2-5; perhaps TRBD1 as D (5 bases). Germline V gives CDR1 DFQATT, CDR2 SNEGSKA (reference sequence). Trimming pared 6 bases from V and 2 bases from J, leaving 10 bases between. This CDR3 has 12 amino acids.

This clonotype has a handful of counts. The chain carries TRBV28 and TRBJ1-6; D is undetermined. V was cut by 6 bases and J by 7 bases, with 16 bases left in between. The CDR3 sequence is 15 residues long. Germline assignment: CDR1 MDHEN and CDR2 SYDVKM. The CDR3 region is CASRGKRAGNSPLHF. CDR3 in DNA: TGTGCCAGCAGGGGAAAAAGGGCCGGGAATTCACCCCTCCACTTT.

The rearrangement joins TRBV19 to TRBJ2-2; maybe TRBD2 (5 bases). This CDR3 contains 13 residues. Trimming took off 8 bases at V and 2 bases at J, with 9 bases between the two ends. Germline values: CDR1 LNHDA, CDR2 SQIVND (reference sequence). CDR3 nucleotides: TGTGCCAGTCGACGGGGAAACACCGGGGAGCTGTTTTTT. It codes for CASRRGNTGELFF.

The J gene is TRBJ1-2, the V gene TRBV28; 9 bases are shared with TRBD1. J was trimmed by 8 bases and V by 1 base; bases with no gene match: 11. Germline V gives CDR1 MDHEN, CDR2 SYDVKM. This CDR3 has 16 amino acids. The chain's CDR3 is CASSLSSGQGIRGYTF. The CDR3 DNA sequence: TGTGCCAGCAGTTTATCCTCCGGACAGGGGATAAGAGGCTACACCTTC.

This clonotype was seen a few times. At one boundary the junction diverges from the germline segment, which might be a read error. The CDR3 nucleotides read TGTGCAAGCAGTGCGGGCTATGGCTACACCTTC. This encodes CASSAGYGYTF. This rearrangement joins TRBV28 to TRBJ1-2; D gene unclear. Germline CDR1 MDHEN, CDR2 SYDVKM. CDR3 length equals 11 residues.

The J gene is TRBJ2-3, the V gene TRBV2; D remains unclear. This CDR3 contains 12 residues. Trimming took 6 bases from V and 4 from J, leaving 8 bases between them. The germline gives CDR1 SNHLY, CDR2 FYNNEI. The CDR3 bases are TGTGCCAGCAGAGTGACATCAGATACGCAGTATTTT. It codes for CASRVTSDTQYF.

In its sample, this clonotype was seen a few times. The V and J genes are TRBV2 and TRBJ2-7; D possibly corresponds to TRBD1 (5 bases). Germline CDR1 reads SNHLY; CDR2 reads FYNNEI. CDR3 length: 12 residues. Trimming removed 8 bases at V and 3 bases at J, with 11 bases between. In DNA form, the CDR3 reads TGTGCCAGCGGGCAGGGCTACTACGAGCAGTACTTC. It codes for CASGQGYYEQYF. The full variable domain, its missing parts supplied by reference TRBV2 and TRBJ2-7, is EPEVTQTPSHQVTQMGQEVILRCVPISNHLYFYWYRQILGQKVEFLVSFYNNEISEKSEIFDDQFSVERPDGSNFTLKIRSTKLEDSAMYFCASGQGYYEQYFGPGTRLTVT.

This clonotype was observed a few times. J is TRBJ2-7 and V is TRBV6-1; D not certain. This CDR3 comprises 15 residues. Trimming took 1 base from V and 3 from J, leaving 13 bases between them. Germline CDR1 and CDR2: MNHNS and SASEGT. CDR3 sequence (DNA): TGTGCCAGCAGTGAAGTCGCAGGAGTAATCTACGAGCAGTACTTC. It is translated as CASSEVAGVIYEQYF.

This rearrangement joins TRBV4-1 to TRBJ1-5; D not resolved. Trimming removed 2 bases at V and 2 bases at J, with 7 bases between. Per germline, CDR1 MGHRA and CDR2 YSYEKL. CDR3 length equals 14 residues. The CDR3 sequence: CASSQLRGNQPQHF. The CDR3 DNA is TGCGCCAGCAGCCAATTACGGGGCAATCAGCCCCAGCATTTT.

As concerns this clonotype: This CDR3 is missing its conserved last phenylalanine or tryptophan, likely due to a read error. The J gene is TRBJ2-7, the V gene TRBV4-3; maybe TRBD1 (5 bases). The germline V and J ends were trimmed by 0 bases and 5 bases, with 20 bases remaining between them. The CDR3 sequence is 17 residues long. Per the germline V gene, CDR1 is LGHNA and CDR2 is YSLEER. The chain's CDR3 is CASSQDPAGQGEDEQYL. As DNA, the CDR3 is TGCGCCAGCAGCCAAGATCCTGCCGGACAAGGAGAGGACGAGCAGTACCTC.

The rearrangement links TRBV3-1 to TRBJ2-3, with D possibly TRBD2 on 6 matching bases. This CDR3 contains 17 residues. With 1 base removed from V and 1 base from J, the gap between germline ends came to 15 bases. Germline values: CDR1 LGHDT, CDR2 YNNKEL (reference sequence). As DNA, the CDR3 is TGTGCCAGCAGCCAAGGTTGGAGGTCTAGCGGCACAGATACGCAGTATTTT. It yields the protein CASSQGWRSSGTDTQYF.

This chain uses TRBV6-4 with TRBJ2-7; D is unclear. The CDR3 has 11 residues. The germline V gene encodes CDR1 MRHNA and CDR2 SNTAGT. V was cut by 4 bases and J by 6 bases, with 7 bases left in between. The CDR3 bases are TGTGCCAGCAGTGTTTATACCGAGCAGTACTTC. Amino acids: CASSVYTEQYF.

The rearrangement links TRBV10-3 to TRBJ2-7; TRBD1 matches 7 bases. Germline lookup yields CDR1 ENHRY and CDR2 SYGVKD. J lost 2 bases, V lost 5 bases, and 9 bases had no gene match. This CDR3 contains 15 residues. The CDR3 nucleotides read TGTGCCATCAGTACGTCGCATAGGGGGCCCTACGAGCAGTACTTC. This sequence encodes CAISTSHRGPYEQYF.

The table lists this clonotype with a few counts. The gene calls are TRBV4-3 and TRBJ2-5, with 7 bases fitting TRBD1. Germline assignment: CDR1 LGHNA and CDR2 YSLEER. The CDR3 length is 16 residues. J lost 2 bases, V lost 1 base, and 7 bases had no gene match. DNA of the CDR3: TGCGCCAGCAGCCAAGGGGACAGTATCCTTCAAGAGACCCAGTACTTC. It is translated as CASSQGDSILQETQYF.

J is TRBJ2-6 and V is TRBV4-1, with D possibly TRBD1 on 6 matching bases. The ends were cut back, 6 bases at V and 2 bases at J, with 11 bases in the middle. CDR3 length: 15 residues. Germline values: CDR1 MGHRA, CDR2 YSYEKL. As DNA, the CDR3 is TGCGCCAGCAGGGAAACAGGGACTGGGGCCAACGTCCTGACTTTC. Translation: CASRETGTGANVLTF.

In its sample, this clonotype was seen a few times. V is TRBV12-3 or TRBV12-4 and J is TRBJ1-1, with D perhaps matching TRBD1 (6 bases). The CDR3 runs 15 residues. V dropped 8 bases and J dropped 0 bases, with 16 bases sitting between them. CDR3 bases: TGTGCCAGCGGAGGCCCAGGGGCGGTGAACACTGAAGCTTTCTTT. The encoded protein is CASGGPGAVNTEAFF.

In its sample, this clonotype was seen a few times. The chain links TRBV7-9 to TRBJ2-3, with D unclear. The length of the CDR3 is 13 residues. CDR1 and CDR2 (germline): SEHNR, FQNEAQ (reference sequence). With 1 base removed from V and 6 bases from J, the gap between germline ends came to 8 bases. The CDR3 DNA sequence: TGTGCCAGCAGCTTAGGGGATTCTGATACGCAGTATTTT. Its translation: CASSLGDSDTQYF.